This is a list of T cell receptor beta chains from one sample in a study of blood T cell repertoires in COVID-19. Generated by immunoSEQ multiplex PCR, the TCRdb table keeps only in-frame clones and is missing some. Altogether over 250,000 clones are present, around 87% being singletons, with the ten largest covering approximately 2.3%. The specimen sequenced was peripheral blood. The source is a woman between 50 and 59 years old with acute or convalescent COVID-19. Both conserved end residues are part of each CDR3. The order of the fields is J gene, D gene, clone size, V gene, CDR3 DNA, CDR3 protein. The D gene is left open where the match is weak. Clone size is not always given. Where it is, it says once, few, many or a class for expanded clones.

TRBJ2-1 TRBD2 NA TRBV2 TGTGCCAGCAGTGAACTAGCGGGCATTGGCATCTACAATGAGCAGTTCTTC CASSELAGIGIYNEQFF
TRBJ1-1 NA NA TRBV7-3 TGTGCCAGCAGCTTAGGGGGGGCTCCTACTGAAGCTTTCTTT CASSLGGAPTEAFF
TRBJ2-3 TRBD2 once TRBV19 TGTGCCAGTAGTATTGGCGGGAGAGCAGATACGCAGTATTTT CASSIGGRADTQYF
TRBJ2-7 NA NA TRBV7-2 TGTGCCAGCAGCCTGAGGACAGAAAATTCCTACGAGCAGTACTTC CASSLRTENSYEQYF
TRBJ2-5 TRBD1 NA TRBV29-1 TGCAGCGGACGACAGGGTGCGGAGACCCAGTACTTC CSGRQGAETQYF
TRBJ2-3 TRBD2 once TRBV19 TGTGCCAGTAGTATAGGGACTAGCGCAGATACGCAGTATTTT CASSIGTSADTQYF
TRBJ2-5 NA NA TRBV5-4 TGTGCCAGCAGCCGAGGGGTGCGGGGCGAGGAGACCCAGTACTTC CASSRGVRGEETQYF
TRBJ2-7 TRBD1 NA TRBV5-1 TGCGCCAGCAGCTTGTCGGGACAGACCTACGAGCAGTACTTC CASSLSGQTYEQYF
TRBJ2-2 NA NA TRBV5-1 TGCGCCAGCAGCGTATTACCCCCTCCAGGGAAGAACACCGGGGAGCTGTTTTTT CASSVLPPPGKNTGELFF
TRBJ2-2 NA NA TRBV7-3 TGTGCCAGCAGCTTCCCGGCAGGGGACAACACCGGGGAGCTGTTTTTT CASSFPAGDNTGELFF
TRBJ2-7 NA once TRBV7-3 TGTGCCAGCAGCCCCGGGGGCTACGAGCAGTACTTC CASSPGGYEQYF
TRBJ2-7 TRBD1 NA TRBV19 TGTGCCAGTAGCGATACAGGGGGCTTCTACGAGCAGTACTTC CASSDTGGFYEQYF
TRBJ2-7 TRBD2 NA TRBV27 TGTGCCAGCAGTGCGGACCGGACTAGCGGGATCTACGAGCAGTACTTC CASSADRTSGIYEQYF
TRBJ2-7 TRBD1 NA TRBV7-8 TGTGCCAGCAGCCCCGCCGGGACAGGGGCCTCCTACGAGCAGTACTTC CASSPAGTGASYEQYF
TRBJ1-2 NA NA TRBV29-1 TGCAGCGTTGTTACAGTATTCAATCTCTTGGGCTACACCTTC CSVVTVFNLLGYTF
TRBJ1-4 TRBD1 once TRBV30 TGTGCCTGGGTTAACAGGGGTGCTAATGAAAAACTGTTTTTT CAWVNRGANEKLFF
TRBJ2-1 TRBD1 NA TRBV6-4 TGTGCCAGCAGTGAACAAGGGGGCGCCATCAATGAGCAGTTCTTC CASSEQGGAINEQFF
TRBJ2-2 NA NA TRBV5-1 TGCGCCAGCAGCTTCTCCGGGGGGCACGGCACCGGGGAGCTGTTTTTT CASSFSGGHGTGELFF
TRBJ2-7 TRBD1 NA TRBV10-3 TGTGCCATCTCCGGGACAGGGGTTCGGGAGCAGTACTTC CAISGTGVREQYF
TRBJ2-4 TRBD2 NA TRBV29-1 TGCAGCGTGAGGGGACGACTAGCGAAAAACATTCAGTACTTC CSVRGRLAKNIQYF
TRBJ2-7 TRBD1 few TRBV28 TGTGCCAGCAGCCAGACAGGGAACTCCTACGAGCAGTACTTC CASSQTGNSYEQYF
TRBJ2-2 TRBD2 NA TRBV5-1 TGCGCCAGCAGCGTCACGGGACTAGCGGGATCCGGGGAGCTGTTTTTT CASSVTGLAGSGELFF
TRBJ2-3 NA NA TRBV5-5 TGTGCCAGCAGCACTGAGAGGAGCACAGATACGCAGTATTTT CASSTERSTDTQYF
TRBJ2-1 TRBD2 NA TRBV6-1 TGTGCCAGCAATTTGGGAGGGTTTGCTGAGCAGTTCTTC CASNLGGFAEQFF
TRBJ2-7 TRBD2 NA TRBV27 TGTGCCAGCAGTTTAGGGGGGGGCTACGAGCAGTACTTC CASSLGGGYEQYF
TRBJ2-2 TRBD1 NA TRBV24-1 TGTGCCACCAGTGACACCGGACAGGGGGCGAACACCGGGGAGCTGTTTTTT CATSDTGQGANTGELFF
TRBJ2-7 TRBD2 few TRBV7-2 TGTGCCAGCAGCCAACTCCGTAGCGGGAGTGGAGAGCAGTACTTC CASSQLRSGSGEQYF
TRBJ2-7 TRBD2 NA TRBV5-1 TGCGCCAGCAGCTCTCTAGCGGGAGGGCCAGGTGAGCAGTACTTC CASSSLAGGPGEQYF
TRBJ1-1 NA NA TRBV27 TGTGCCAGCAGTCGCCAGTTCATGAACACTGAAGCTTTCTTT CASSRQFMNTEAFF
TRBJ2-7 NA NA TRBV5-5 TGTGCCAGCAGCTTGGAGAGGAGTCTGGAGCAGTACTTC CASSLERSLEQYF
TRBJ1-1 NA NA TRBV7-3 TGTGCCAGCAGCTCACAGGGGAACACTGAAGCTTTCTTT CASSSQGNTEAFF
TRBJ2-7 TRBD2 NA TRBV28 TGTGCCAGCAGTTATCTAACTAGCGGGAGGGCCTCCGAGCAGTACTTC CASSYLTSGRASEQYF
TRBJ2-3 TRBD2 NA TRBV27 TGTGCCAGCAGTTTAGGAGCGGGGAGAGGGACTAGCACAGATACGCAGTATTTT CASSLGAGRGTSTDTQYF
TRBJ2-7 TRBD2 NA TRBV7-8 TGTGCCAGCAGCCCCCGACTAGCGGGAGGGTCCTACGAGCAGTATTTC CASSPRLAGGSYEQYF
TRBJ2-5 NA NA TRBV19 TGTGCCAGTAGAGAAGCGGTTCAACAAGAGACCCAGTACTTC CASREAVQQETQYF
TRBJ2-5 TRBD2 NA TRBV5-1 TGCGCCAGCAGCACCCTTAGCGGGAGGGGAGAGACCCAGTACTTC CASSTLSGRGETQYF
TRBJ2-1 NA NA TRBV27 TGTGCCAGCGTACATAGCGTTAGCTCCTACAATGAGCAGTTCTTC CASVHSVSSYNEQFF
TRBJ2-1 NA NA TRBV27 TGTGCCAGCAGTTTATTTGGCGAGCAGTTCTTC CASSLFGEQFF
TRBJ1-5 NA NA TRBV6-5 TGTGCCAGCAGTTATCGGTCTAACGATCCCCAGCATTTT CASSYRSNDPQHF
TRBJ1-5 NA NA TRBV12-3/TRBV12-4 TGTGCCAGCAGTTTTTCTGGAGGGGAGCCCCAGCATTTT CASSFSGGEPQHF
TRBJ1-1 NA once TRBV4-3 TGCGCCAGCAGCCAAAAAACCAGGGGACGGTTGAACACTGAAGCTTTCTTT CASSQKTRGRLNTEAFF